A single T cell receptor beta chain is shown here with its context. V dropped 7 bases and J dropped 0; count of bases not matched to a gene: 4. Per the germline V gene, CDR1 is WNHNN and CDR2 is SYGVQD (reference sequence). This CDR3 is built from 14 residues. These data come from a study of blood T cell repertoires in COVID-19. Across the study: Sites across the United States, Italy and Spain contributed samples from acute and convalescent COVID-19. PBMCs, B-cell-depleted T cells, or T cells provided the cDNA or gDNA that made up the material.

Original processing notes: The authors estimated nucleated cell counts from reference gene primer amplification. Sequencing was performed with immunoSEQ multiplex PCR; in TCRdb, only in-frame clones are kept and a portion is missing. That table is the source of V, J and clone size, and D and trimming were worked out from the DNA. The profile shows some 11,000 clones, around 90% of them singletons. This receptor was taken from a woman in her seventies with active COVID-19. Sequencing was performed on peripheral blood. The chain joins TRBV10-1 to TRBJ1-1, with 8 bases matching TRBD1. CDR3 loop: CASKTGVVNTEAFF. In DNA, the CDR3 is TGCGCCAGCAAGACAGGGGTGGTGAACACTGAAGCTTTCTTT.